The rows below give T cell receptor beta chains drawn from one sample of a study of shared clonotypes between healthy human individuals. Profiling relied on immunoSEQ multiplex PCR, and the TCRdb table lists in-frame clones only, not all of them. The sample consists of approximately 2.3 million clones, 80% to 95% of them appearing once. The sequencing sample was made of naive CD4+ T cells from PBMCs. Receptors originate from a man younger than 30 in good health. Some clones in this sample may be carry-over from other donors' samples. Both conserved end residues are part of each CDR3. The order of the fields is J gene, V gene, clone size, D gene, CDR3 protein, CDR3 DNA. A D gene is named only where the DNA matches it firmly. Where a row states a size, it is once, few, many or the class of an expanded clone; other rows omit it.

J: TRBJ2-5
V: TRBV15
size: once
D: -
CDR3: CATSRDRAQETQYF
DNA: TGTGCCACCAGCAGAGACAGGGCCCAAGAGACCCAGTACTTC

J: TRBJ2-3
V: TRBV5-1
size: -
D: -
CDR3: CASSPYNPADTQYF
DNA: TGCGCCAGCAGCCCTTATAACCCCGCAGATACGCAGTATTTT

J: TRBJ2-2
V: TRBV28
size: -
D: TRBD2
CDR3: CASSPTGGSTGELFF
DNA: TGTGCCAGCAGTCCTACGGGGGGATCAACCGGGGAGCTGTTTTTT

J: TRBJ2-5
V: TRBV14
size: -
D: TRBD2
CDR3: CASSQLGLAGETQYF
DNA: TGTGCCAGCAGCCAATTGGGACTAGCGGGAGAGACCCAGTACTTC

J: TRBJ2-7
V: TRBV2
size: -
D: -
CDR3: CASSVLTYEQYF
DNA: TGTGCCAGCTCTGTACTAACCTACGAGCAGTACTTC

J: TRBJ2-3
V: TRBV18
size: -
D: -
CDR3: CASSPWVGGADTQYF
DNA: TGTGCCAGCTCACCATGGGTAGGTGGGGCAGATACGCAGTATTTT

J: TRBJ1-2
V: TRBV15
size: -
D: -
CDR3: CATSRPPGRATNYGYTF
DNA: TGTGCCACCAGCCGTCCTCCGGGCAGGGCCACTAACTATGGCTACACCTTC

J: TRBJ2-5
V: TRBV28
size: -
D: TRBD2
CDR3: CASSLVAGVETQYF
DNA: TGTGCCAGCAGTTTGGTGGCGGGAGTAGAGACCCAGTACTTC

J: TRBJ1-3
V: TRBV9
size: -
D: -
CDR3: CASSVMSSGNTIYF
DNA: TGTGCCAGCAGCGTAATGAGCTCTGGAAACACCATATATTTT

J: TRBJ2-7
V: TRBV30
size: -
D: -
CDR3: CAWSSYYEQYF
DNA: TGTGCCTGGAGTTCGTACTACGAGCAGTACTTC

J: TRBJ1-1
V: TRBV27
size: -
D: TRBD1
CDR3: CASILGQMNTEAFF
DNA: TGTGCCAGCATACTGGGACAGATGAACACTGAAGCTTTCTTT

J: TRBJ2-1
V: TRBV29-1
size: -
D: -
CDR3: CSVRLAEYYNEQFF
DNA: TGCAGCGTTAGACTTGCCGAGTACTACAATGAGCAGTTCTTC

J: TRBJ1-2
V: TRBV7-6
size: once
D: -
CDR3: CASSPGLTNYGYTF
DNA: TGTGCCAGCAGCCCGGGACTCACTAACTATGGCTACACCTTC

J: TRBJ2-2
V: TRBV4-1
size: -
D: TRBD2
CDR3: CASSPSIAGAGELFF
DNA: TGCGCCAGCAGCCCATCTATAGCGGGAGCCGGGGAGCTGTTTTTT

J: TRBJ1-2
V: TRBV5-4
size: -
D: -
CDR3: CASSFDGGYTF
DNA: TGTGCCAGCAGCTTCGATGGTGGCTACACCTTC

J: TRBJ2-7
V: TRBV10-3
size: -
D: -
CDR3: CAISDDGPYEQYF
DNA: TGTGCCATCAGTGATGACGGTCCCTACGAGCAGTACTTC

J: TRBJ1-1
V: TRBV30
size: -
D: -
CDR3: CAWNPQGPEAFF
DNA: TGTGCCTGGAATCCCCAGGGGCCTGAAGCTTTCTTT

J: TRBJ2-3
V: TRBV7-3
size: -
D: TRBD1
CDR3: CASSFTGGANTQYF
DNA: TGTGCCAGCAGCTTCACAGGGGGCGCGAATACGCAGTATTTT

J: TRBJ2-3
V: TRBV7-9
size: -
D: -
CDR3: CASSRDRSTDTQYF
DNA: TGTGCCAGCAGCCGGGACCGCAGCACAGATACGCAGTATTTT

J: TRBJ2-7
V: TRBV7-3
size: -
D: -
CDR3: CASSLSQNYEQYF
DNA: TGTGCCAGCAGCTTAAGTCAGAACTACGAGCAGTACTTC

J: TRBJ1-2
V: TRBV5-4
size: -
D: TRBD1
CDR3: CASSLYRGRGYTF
DNA: TGTGCCAGCAGCTTGTACAGGGGGCGGGGCTACACCTTC

J: TRBJ2-7
V: TRBV7-3
size: -
D: -
CDR3: CASSLDRWTYEQYF
DNA: TGTGCCAGCAGCTTGGACCGCTGGACCTACGAGCAGTACTTC

J: TRBJ2-5
V: TRBV7-3
size: -
D: -
CDR3: CASSLGSWGETQYF
DNA: TGTGCCAGCAGCTTGGGGAGTTGGGGTGAGACCCAGTACTTC

J: TRBJ2-5
V: TRBV10-1
size: -
D: TRBD2
CDR3: CASSGLAGDEETQYF
DNA: TGCGCCAGCAGCGGACTAGCGGGAGACGAAGAGACCCAGTACTTC

J: TRBJ1-3
V: TRBV5-1
size: once
D: -
CDR3: CASSTGAGADTIYF
DNA: TGCGCCAGCAGCACGGGGGCAGGGGCGGACACCATATATTTT

J: TRBJ2-5
V: TRBV7-2
size: -
D: TRBD2
CDR3: CASSRTIGTSGSAQETQYF
DNA: TGTGCCAGCAGCCGTACTATAGGGACTAGCGGGAGCGCCCAAGAGACCCAGTACTTC

J: TRBJ2-1
V: TRBV5-4
size: -
D: -
CDR3: CASSFGGLSSYNEQFF
DNA: TGTGCCAGCAGCTTCGGGGGTTTGAGCTCCTACAATGAGCAGTTCTTC

J: TRBJ2-7
V: TRBV5-1
size: -
D: -
CDR3: CASSLSGTYEQYF
DNA: TGCGCCAGCAGTCTATCCGGGACATACGAGCAGTACTTC

J: TRBJ1-5
V: TRBV27
size: -
D: -
CDR3: CASSFRLTSNQPQHF
DNA: TGTGCCAGCAGTTTTCGACTTACTAGCAATCAGCCCCAGCATTTT

J: TRBJ2-7
V: TRBV19
size: once
D: TRBD2
CDR3: CASSTGTSGTEQYF
DNA: TGTGCCAGTAGTACCGGGACTAGCGGGACCGAGCAGTACTTC

J: TRBJ2-1
V: TRBV9
size: once
D: -
CDR3: CASSPSWRKFGQFF
DNA: TGTGCCAGCAGTCCTAGTTGGCGGAAATTTGGGCAGTTCTTC

J: TRBJ1-2
V: TRBV11-2
size: -
D: TRBD1
CDR3: CASSLTGGAYGYTF
DNA: TGTGCCAGCAGCTTGACAGGGGGCGCGTATGGCTACACCTTC

J: TRBJ1-2
V: TRBV6-5
size: -
D: -
CDR3: CASSYRTGIYGYTF
DNA: TGTGCCAGCAGTTACAGGACGGGCATTTATGGCTACACCTTC

J: TRBJ2-7
V: TRBV20-1
size: -
D: TRBD2
CDR3: CVGVAGGEQYF
DNA: TGCGTGGGGGTAGCGGGAGGCGAGCAGTACTTC

J: TRBJ2-7
V: TRBV6-1
size: -
D: TRBD2
CDR3: CASSVRGRGDEQYF
DNA: TGTGCCAGCAGTGTTCGCGGGAGGGGGGACGAGCAGTACTTC

J: TRBJ1-5
V: TRBV27
size: -
D: -
CDR3: CASSFGGRADQPQHF
DNA: TGTGCCAGCAGTTTCGGGGGCCGGGCGGATCAGCCCCAGCATTTT

J: TRBJ2-1
V: TRBV4-2
size: -
D: -
CDR3: CASSRRLGAQEGDEQFF
DNA: TGTGCCAGCAGCCGAAGACTGGGAGCCCAAGAAGGAGATGAGCAGTTCTTC

J: TRBJ2-7
V: TRBV18
size: -
D: -
CDR3: CASSPGGVHEQYF
DNA: TGTGCCAGCTCACCAGGCGGGGTCCACGAGCAGTACTTC

J: TRBJ2-1
V: TRBV7-2
size: -
D: -
CDR3: CASSLAWGNEQFF
DNA: TGTGCCAGCAGCTTAGCGTGGGGCAATGAGCAGTTCTTC

J: TRBJ1-2
V: TRBV28
size: -
D: -
CDR3: CASGSLANYGYTF
DNA: TGTGCCAGCGGGTCCTTAGCTAACTATGGCTACACCTTC

J: TRBJ2-3
V: TRBV7-8
size: -
D: TRBD2
CDR3: CASSWELGLAGVTDTQYF
DNA: TGTGCCAGCAGCTGGGAATTAGGACTAGCGGGGGTCACAGATACGCAGTATTTT

J: TRBJ2-5
V: TRBV6-6
size: -
D: TRBD2
CDR3: CASRGNGGGETQYF
DNA: TGTGCCAGCAGAGGTAACGGCGGGGGAGAGACCCAGTACTTC

J: TRBJ2-7
V: TRBV6-1
size: -
D: TRBD1
CDR3: CASSRQGRYEQYF
DNA: TGTGCCAGCAGTCGACAGGGTCGGTACGAGCAGTACTTC

J: TRBJ2-1
V: TRBV2
size: -
D: -
CDR3: CASSEGRYYEQFF
DNA: TGTGCCAGCAGTGAAGGGAGGTACTACGAGCAGTTCTTC

J: TRBJ1-2
V: TRBV27
size: -
D: -
CDR3: CASSRQLYPLHYGYTF
DNA: TGTGCCAGCAGTCGGCAGCTATACCCGCTGCACTATGGCTACACCTTC

J: TRBJ1-2
V: TRBV28
size: -
D: TRBD1
CDR3: CASSPNSGTGYRGYTF
DNA: TGTGCCAGCAGTCCAAATTCCGGGACAGGGTATCGGGGCTACACCTTC

J: TRBJ1-5
V: TRBV7-8
size: -
D: -
CDR3: CASSSSGGRGLAAGQPQHF
DNA: TGTGCCAGCAGTTCCTCGGGGGGCAGGGGATTGGCGGCCGGACAGCCCCAGCATTTT

J: TRBJ2-1
V: TRBV7-3
size: once
D: -
CDR3: CASSFQGAYEQFF
DNA: TGTGCCAGCAGCTTCCAGGGCGCATATGAGCAGTTCTTC

J: TRBJ2-6
V: TRBV28
size: -
D: -
CDR3: CASSPAGSGANVLTF
DNA: TGTGCCAGCAGCCCGGCTGGGTCTGGGGCCAACGTCCTGACTTTC

J: TRBJ2-3
V: TRBV5-1
size: -
D: TRBD2
CDR3: CASSLDASGRGDTQYF
DNA: TGCGCCAGCAGCTTGGACGCTAGCGGGAGAGGCGATACGCAGTATTTT

J: TRBJ2-5
V: TRBV11-2
size: -
D: TRBD1
CDR3: CASSFRQGTIWEETQYF
DNA: TGTGCCAGCAGCTTCAGACAGGGGACGATTTGGGAAGAGACCCAGTACTTC

J: TRBJ2-1
V: TRBV7-3
size: -
D: TRBD2
CDR3: CASSPTSGVNEQFF
DNA: TGTGCCAGCAGCCCGACTAGCGGGGTCAATGAGCAGTTCTTC

J: TRBJ1-4
V: TRBV27
size: -
D: -
CDR3: CASSTRRENEKLFF
DNA: TGTGCCAGCAGTACAAGACGAGAGAATGAAAAACTGTTTTTT

J: TRBJ1-2
V: TRBV29-1
size: -
D: -
CDR3: CSVIPATNYGYTF
DNA: TGCAGCGTTATTCCAGCCACTAACTATGGCTACACCTTC

J: TRBJ2-5
V: TRBV7-3
size: -
D: -
CDR3: CASSATGTGYQETQYF
DNA: TGTGCCAGCAGCGCCACCGGTACAGGATATCAAGAGACCCAGTACTTC